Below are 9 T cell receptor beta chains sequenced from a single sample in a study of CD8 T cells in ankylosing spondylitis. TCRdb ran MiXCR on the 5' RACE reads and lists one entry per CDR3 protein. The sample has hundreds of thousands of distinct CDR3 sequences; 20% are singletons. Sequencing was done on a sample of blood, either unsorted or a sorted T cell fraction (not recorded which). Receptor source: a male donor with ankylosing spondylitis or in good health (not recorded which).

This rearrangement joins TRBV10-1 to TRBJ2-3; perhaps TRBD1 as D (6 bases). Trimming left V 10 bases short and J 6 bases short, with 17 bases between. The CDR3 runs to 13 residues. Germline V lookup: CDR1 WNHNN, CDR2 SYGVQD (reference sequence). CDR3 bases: TGCGCCACCGTAGACAGGTTGACGGATACGCAGTATTTT. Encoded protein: CATVDRLTDTQYF.

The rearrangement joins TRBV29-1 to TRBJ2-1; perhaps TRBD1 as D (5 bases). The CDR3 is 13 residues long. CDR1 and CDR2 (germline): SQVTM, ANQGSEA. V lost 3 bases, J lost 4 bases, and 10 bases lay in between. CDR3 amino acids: CSVDKGAYNEQFF. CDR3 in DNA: TGCAGCGTTGACAAAGGGGCTTACAATGAGCAGTTCTTC.

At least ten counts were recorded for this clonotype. CDR3 protein: CASSFPPSNQPQHF. CDR3 nucleotides: TGTGCCAGCAGCTTCCCACCGAGCAATCAGCCCCAGCATTTT. The chain recombines TRBV5-8 with TRBJ1-5, with D hard to call. V was trimmed by 2 bases and J by 1 base, leaving 7 bases between them. The germline V gene has CDR1 SGHTS and CDR2 YDEGEE. The CDR3 runs to 14 residues.

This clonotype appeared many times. CDR3 loop: CASSPAGANEQFF. As DNA, the CDR3 is TGCGCCAGCAGCCCCGCCGGGGCCAATGAGCAGTTCTTC. The V call is TRBV5-1, the J call TRBJ2-1, with D tentatively TRBD1 or TRBD2 (5 bases each). CDR3 length: 13 residues. Trimming took 4 bases from V and 6 from J, leaving 11 bases between them. Germline loops: CDR1 SGHRS, CDR2 YFSETQ.

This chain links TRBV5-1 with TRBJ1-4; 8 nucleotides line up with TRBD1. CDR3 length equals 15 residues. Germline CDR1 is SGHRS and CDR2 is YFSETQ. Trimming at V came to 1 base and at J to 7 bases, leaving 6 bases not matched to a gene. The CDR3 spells CASSLRQGAGEKLFF. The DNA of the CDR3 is TGCGCCAGCAGCTTGCGGCAGGGGGCCGGTGAAAAACTGTTTTTT.

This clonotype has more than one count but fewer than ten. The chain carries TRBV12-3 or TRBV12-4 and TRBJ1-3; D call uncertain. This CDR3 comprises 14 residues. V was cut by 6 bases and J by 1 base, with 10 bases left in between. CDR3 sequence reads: CASRITTSGNTIYF. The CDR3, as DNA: TGTGCCAGCAGAATTACCACATCTGGAAACACCATATATTTT.

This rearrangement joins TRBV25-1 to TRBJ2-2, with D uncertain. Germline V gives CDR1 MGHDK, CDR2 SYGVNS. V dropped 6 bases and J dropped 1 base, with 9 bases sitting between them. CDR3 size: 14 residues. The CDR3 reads CASSPTVNTGELFF. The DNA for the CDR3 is TGTGCCAGCAGCCCGACGGTGAACACCGGGGAGCTGTTTTTT.

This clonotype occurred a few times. The chain's CDR3 is CASSLYPRQGEAFF. The CDR3 DNA reads TGTGCCAGCAGTTTATATCCTCGACAGGGAGAAGCTTTCTTT. The rearrangement uses TRBV28 and TRBJ1-1, with 7 bases fitting TRBD1. Trimming removed 1 base from V and 8 bases from J; junction bases left unmatched: 7. The CDR3 covers 14 residues. From germline, CDR1 is MDHEN and CDR2 SYDVKM.

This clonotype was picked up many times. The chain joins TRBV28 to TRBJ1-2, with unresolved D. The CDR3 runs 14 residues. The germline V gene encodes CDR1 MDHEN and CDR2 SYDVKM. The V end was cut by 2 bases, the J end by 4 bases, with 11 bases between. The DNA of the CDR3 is TGTGCCAGCAGTTTAGCGGGGTTGCTCTATGGCTACACCTTC. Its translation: CASSLAGLLYGYTF.